A selection of T cell receptor beta chains follows, all from one sample in a study of T cell responses to AZD1222 COVID-19 vaccine. Clones were read by immunoSEQ multiplex PCR, and TCRdb kept only the in-frame ones, dropping some. The top ten clones hold about 9.1% of a sample with 99,000 or so clones, around 90% of them seen once. The starting material was peripheral blood, obtained on day 0 of AZD1222 vaccination. The receptors originated from an adult in good health. Both conserved end residues are part of each CDR3. A D gene is named only where the DNA matches it firmly. The listing skips clone size in some rows; elsewhere it reads once, few, many or a size class.

d_gene,abundance,v_gene,j_gene,CDR3nt,CDR3aa
-,-,TRBV19,TRBJ2-2,TGTGCCAGCCTCCTAGACACCGGGGAGCTGTTTTTT,CASLLDTGELFF
TRBD2,-,TRBV19,TRBJ2-1,TGTGCCAGTAGTACCGGGACTATGGGCAATGAGCAGTTCTTC,CASSTGTMGNEQFF
-,once,TRBV5-4,TRBJ2-5,TGTGCCAGCAGCTTAGCGGGTAACCAAGAGACCCAGTACTTC,CASSLAGNQETQYF
-,-,TRBV18,TRBJ1-1,TGTGCCAGCTCACCAGATCAGCAGAACACTGAAGCTTTCTTT,CASSPDQQNTEAFF
-,-,TRBV28,TRBJ2-1,TGTGCCAGCAGTCTGGGGAGCTCCTACAATGAGCAGTTCTTC,CASSLGSSYNEQFF
-,-,TRBV27,TRBJ1-3,TGTGCCAGCAGTTTAAAGGGGCACGCTGGAAACACCATATATTTT,CASSLKGHAGNTIYF
-,-,TRBV7-2,TRBJ1-2,TGTGCCAGCAGCTTGTATCCGAAGGATGGCTACACCTTC,CASSLYPKDGYTF
TRBD1,-,TRBV19,TRBJ1-4,TGTGCCAGTAAATTCGGGACAGGGGGTGAAAAACTGTTTTTT,CASKFGTGGEKLFF
-,-,TRBV5-1,TRBJ2-1,TGCGCCAGCAGCTTGGTGGCGGCAAACCCCAATGAGCAGTTCTTC,CASSLVAANPNEQFF
TRBD1,-,TRBV7-3,TRBJ2-2,TGTGCCAGCAGTCCGGCCGGGACAGGGGACACCGGGGAGCTGTTTTTT,CASSPAGTGDTGELFF
-,-,TRBV19,TRBJ1-1,TGTGCCAGTAGTACCGCCGGGAGAGCTGAAGCTTTCTTT,CASSTAGRAEAFF
-,few,TRBV18,TRBJ1-1,TGTGCCAGCTCACCAAGTAGATTCACTGAAGCTTTCTTT,CASSPSRFTEAFF
-,-,TRBV5-4,TRBJ2-1,TGTGCCAGCAGCCAGGACAGCGCGTCCTACAATGAGCAGTTCTTC,CASSQDSASYNEQFF
TRBD1,-,TRBV7-2,TRBJ2-2,TGTGCCAGCAGCACAAGGACAGGCGGGACCGGGGAGCTGTTTTTT,CASSTRTGGTGELFF
-,-,TRBV29-1,TRBJ2-5,TGCAGCGTCGGGCTCGGGGGATCGGAGACCCAGTACTTC,CSVGLGGSETQYF
-,-,TRBV28,TRBJ2-5,TGTGCCAGCAGTTTACCCCAAGAGACCCAGTACTTC,CASSLPQETQYF
TRBD2,-,TRBV12-3/TRBV12-4,TRBJ2-1,TGTGCCAGCAGGGGGACTATTGAGCAGTTCTTC,CASRGTIEQFF
TRBD2,-,TRBV5-1,TRBJ2-3,TGCGCCAGCAGGACTAGCGATGGAGATACGCAGTATTTT,CASRTSDGDTQYF
TRBD1,-,TRBV5-1,TRBJ2-2,TGCGCCAGCAGCTTGGGGGGACAGGGAGGACCTCAAGGGGAGCTGTTTTTT,CASSLGGQGGPQGELFF
TRBD2,-,TRBV5-1,TRBJ2-3,TGCGCCAGCAGCTTGGCTGTGGGCGGGAGTAGTTATACGCAGTATTTT,CASSLAVGGSSYTQYF
-,-,TRBV19,TRBJ1-2,TGTGCCAGTAGTATAGAACCTGGGAAGAATGACTACACCTTC,CASSIEPGKNDYTF
-,-,TRBV27,TRBJ2-7,TGTGCCAGCAGTTTTGTATGGCAGCCTTCCTACGAGCAGTACTTC,CASSFVWQPSYEQYF
TRBD2,once,TRBV29-1,TRBJ2-3,TGCAGCTTTAGCGGGAGAGGCACAGATACGCAGTATTTT,CSFSGRGTDTQYF
-,-,TRBV10-3,TRBJ2-3,TGTGCCATTAAATCCGGGACACGGACCACAGATACGCAGTATTTT,CAIKSGTRTTDTQYF
TRBD1,-,TRBV7-3,TRBJ2-7,TGTGCCAGCAGCTTACAGAGGACAGGGGGCCACGAGCAGTACTTC,CASSLQRTGGHEQYF
-,-,TRBV3-1/TRBV3-2,TRBJ1-2,TGTGCCAGCAGCCGGGGAGGGGGCTACACCTTC,CASSRGGGYTF
TRBD2,-,TRBV7-9,TRBJ2-7,TGTGCCAGCGAGGCGCTAGCGGGACCCTACGAGCAGTACTTC,CASEALAGPYEQYF
-,-,TRBV12-2,TRBJ2-7,TGTGCAAGTCCACGTCCTTCGACTAGCGTTTACTACGAGCAGTACTTC,CASPRPSTSVYYEQYF
-,-,TRBV3-1/TRBV3-2,TRBJ2-5,TGTGCCAGCAGCCTCTCAGAGACCCAGTACTTC,CASSLSETQYF
-,large,TRBV6-1,TRBJ1-6,TGTGCCAGCAGTGAGTTTGGAGGTTTCCACTTT,CASSEFGGFHF
TRBD1,-,TRBV29-1,TRBJ2-3,TGCAGCGTTGGGGACAGGGGAGAGGCAGATACGCAGTATTTT,CSVGDRGEADTQYF
-,-,TRBV18,TRBJ1-3,TGTGCCAGCTCACCGTTTAGCAACTCTGGAAACACCATATATTTT,CASSPFSNSGNTIYF
TRBD1,-,TRBV19,TRBJ2-4,TGTGCCAGTAGTATAGATGGAAGGGACAGGGGGGTTGCCAAAAACATTCAGTACTTC,CASSIDGRDRGVAKNIQYF
TRBD1,-,TRBV19,TRBJ1-2,TGTGCCAGTAGCCCGGACAGGGACTATGGCTACACCTTC,CASSPDRDYGYTF
-,-,TRBV7-2,TRBJ1-3,TGTGCCAGCACACAGGGAGGTGGAAACACCATATATTTT,CASTQGGGNTIYF
-,-,TRBV7-3,TRBJ2-1,TGTGCCAGCAGCCCGGACAACTACAATGAGCAGTTCTTC,CASSPDNYNEQFF
-,-,TRBV30,TRBJ2-7,TGTGCCTGGAGTTCGTTAGGGGGTATAGGCGAGCAGTACTTC,CAWSSLGGIGEQYF
-,-,TRBV2,TRBJ2-7,TGTGCCAGGGGCGGACTCCGTGGGGAGCAGTACTTC,CARGGLRGEQYF
-,once,TRBV27,TRBJ1-1,TGTGCCAGCAGCCGACGGACAGCTCCGGAGACTGAAGCTTTCTTT,CASSRRTAPETEAFF
-,-,TRBV28,TRBJ2-1,TGTGCCAGCAGGAGTTACAATGAGCAGTTCTTC,CASRSYNEQFF
-,once,TRBV5-4,TRBJ2-1,TGTGCCAGCAGCTTGTTTGGACAGTCATACAATGAGCAGTTCTTC,CASSLFGQSYNEQFF